The rows below give T cell receptor beta chains drawn from one sample of a study of OX40 agonist ivuxolimab in advanced cancers. The assay was immunoSEQ multiplex PCR, and TCRdb's table has in-frame clones only and misses some. This table has 60,000 to 70,000 clones, 89% appearing once. Source: CD4+ or CD8+ T cells sorted from blood, taken in a trial of the OX40 agonist ivuxolimab. Receptor source: an adult with an advanced solid tumor such as melanoma, head and neck, liver or kidney cancer. Each CDR3 is given with its conserved first and last residue. The order of the fields is D gene, V gene, clone size, J gene, CDR3 protein, CDR3 DNA. A D gene is named only where the DNA matches it firmly. Some rows have no size entry. The others give once, few or many, or a class for an expanded clone.

-	TRBV15	once	TRBJ1-5	CATSRVIGGNQPQHF	TGTGCCACCAGCAGAGTTATAGGAGGCAATCAGCCCCAGCATTTT
-	TRBV7-3	few	TRBJ2-1	CASSLYAGRSSYNEQFF	TGTGCCAGCAGCTTATATGCCGGGAGAAGCTCCTACAATGAGCAGTTCTTC
TRBD1	TRBV6-5	-	TRBJ1-1	CASSPGGGTEAFF	TGTGCCAGCAGCCCAGGGGGGGGGACTGAAGCTTTCTTT
-	TRBV29-1	-	TRBJ2-7	CSVGQGLIDEQYF	TGCAGCGTTGGTCAGGGATTGATTGACGAGCAGTACTTC
TRBD2	TRBV25-1	few	TRBJ2-7	CASSTRGVTEQYF	TGTGCCAGCAGTACCCGGGGGGTTACCGAGCAGTACTTC
-	TRBV10-3	-	TRBJ2-5	CAAQGGETQYF	TGTGCCGCACAGGGGGGGGAGACCCAGTACTTC
TRBD2	TRBV6-4	-	TRBJ2-3	CASSPSGTSTDTQYF	TGTGCCAGCAGCCCGAGCGGGACTAGCACAGATACGCAGTATTTT
-	TRBV7-9	-	TRBJ1-2	CASSLGASTKDGGYTF	TGTGCCAGCAGCTTAGGTGCCAGCACTAAAGACGGAGGCTACACCTTC
-	TRBV28	once	TRBJ2-5	CASSSRRQETQYF	TGTGCTAGCAGTTCGAGGCGACAAGAGACCCAGTACTTC
-	TRBV28	-	TRBJ2-7	CASSLWVGAEPSYEQYF	TGTGCCAGCAGTTTATGGGTAGGAGCGGAACCCTCCTACGAGCAGTACTTC
-	TRBV28	few	TRBJ1-4	CASTPQGRRGEKLFF	TGTGCCAGCACGCCTCAGGGAAGGCGCGGTGAAAAACTGTTTTTT
-	TRBV27	few	TRBJ1-1	CASRDNTEAFF	TGTGCCAGCAGGGATAACACTGAAGCTTTCTTT
-	TRBV2	-	TRBJ2-7	CATLTGYPNYEQYF	TGTGCCACCCTAACAGGGTACCCTAACTACGAGCAGTACTTC
-	TRBV30	-	TRBJ2-1	CAWSLSGASEQFF	TGTGCCTGGAGCCTGTCGGGAGCGAGTGAGCAGTTCTTC
TRBD2	TRBV27	few	TRBJ2-7	CASSWGGSSYEQYF	TGTGCCAGCAGTTGGGGGGGGTCCTCCTACGAGCAGTACTTC
-	TRBV5-1	once	TRBJ1-1	CASSLDRYMNTEAFF	TGCGCCAGCAGCCTAGACCGGTACATGAACACTGAAGCTTTCTTT
-	TRBV18	-	TRBJ2-7	CASSPASRSYEQYF	TGTGCCAGCTCACCGGCTAGCCGATCCTACGAGCAGTACTTC
-	TRBV30	-	TRBJ2-7	CAWTPRVDEQYF	TGTGCCTGGACCCCCAGGGTGGACGAGCAGTACTTC
TRBD2	TRBV10-3	-	TRBJ2-3	CAITATSGGLTDTQYF	TGTGCCATCACCGCGACTAGCGGGGGGCTCACAGATACGCAGTATTTT
-	TRBV28	-	TRBJ1-5	CATLAEHHSNQPQHF	TGTGCCACCCTAGCGGAGCATCATAGCAATCAGCCCCAGCATTTT
TRBD1	TRBV2	-	TRBJ2-2	CASSLLGQGAQNTGELFF	TGTGCCAGCAGTCTACTAGGACAGGGGGCTCAAAACACCGGGGAGCTGTTTTTT
-	TRBV6-1	-	TRBJ2-7	CASSLLGFEQYF	TGTGCCAGCAGTTTATTAGGGTTCGAGCAGTACTTC
TRBD2	TRBV2	-	TRBJ2-3	CASRGTNTDTQYF	TGTGCCAGCAGGGGGACTAACACAGATACGCAGTATTTT
-	TRBV5-1	-	TRBJ2-7	CASSLDPGAYEQYF	TGCGCCAGCAGCTTGGACCCGGGGGCATACGAGCAGTACTTC
TRBD1	TRBV2	-	TRBJ1-3	CASTGGSSGNTIYF	TGTGCCAGCACAGGGGGGAGCTCTGGAAACACCATATATTTT
-	TRBV10-3	-	TRBJ2-7	CAITSPGDSYEQYF	TGTGCCATCACCTCGCCTGGCGACTCCTACGAGCAGTACTTC
-	TRBV5-1	-	TRBJ1-2	CASSSQSGYGEDYGYTF	TGCGCCAGCAGCTCCCAAAGTGGTTACGGGGAAGACTATGGCTACACCTTC
TRBD1	TRBV18	-	TRBJ1-1	CASSLDRGTMNTEAFF	TGTGCCAGCTCATTGGACAGGGGAACGATGAACACTGAAGCTTTCTTT
-	TRBV30	once	TRBJ1-2	CAWRYIYGYTF	TGTGCCTGGAGGTACATCTATGGCTACACCTTC
-	TRBV29-1	-	TRBJ2-1	CSVYRGGYNEQFF	TGCAGCGTTTACAGGGGGGGCTACAATGAGCAGTTCTTC
-	TRBV5-1	-	TRBJ2-7	CASSFTETYEQYF	TGCGCCAGCAGCTTTACTGAGACCTACGAGCAGTACTTC
-	TRBV4-1	-	TRBJ2-1	CASSHHPATVEQFF	TGCGCCAGCAGCCATCATCCAGCGACGGTTGAGCAGTTCTTC
TRBD2	TRBV11-2	-	TRBJ2-7	CASSLRLAGGAGGYEQYF	TGTGCCAGCAGCTTACGACTAGCGGGAGGAGCCGGTGGCTACGAGCAGTACTTC
-	TRBV29-1	-	TRBJ1-1	CSVPGQNTEAFF	TGCAGCGTTCCGGGTCAGAACACTGAAGCTTTCTTT
-	TRBV2	-	TRBJ1-1	CASSEVGSKAFF	TGTGCCAGCAGTGAAGTGGGATCTAAAGCTTTCTTT
-	TRBV10-1	once	TRBJ2-7	CASQLQGGYEQYF	TGCGCCAGCCAACTCCAGGGGGGCTACGAGCAGTACTTC
-	TRBV7-9	once	TRBJ2-2	CASKTAGELFF	TGTGCCAGCAAGACAGCCGGGGAGCTGTTTTTT
TRBD2	TRBV11-2	once	TRBJ2-3	CASTKWAGVSTDTQYF	TGTGCCAGCACCAAATGGGCGGGAGTTAGCACAGATACGCAGTATTTT
-	TRBV5-1	-	TRBJ2-7	CASSLAGPDPYEQYF	TGCGCCAGCAGCTTGGCGGGCCCAGATCCCTACGAGCAGTACTTC
-	TRBV10-3	-	TRBJ1-5	CAISQLTGEPQHF	TGTGCCATCAGTCAACTTACGGGGGAGCCCCAGCATTTT
-	TRBV27	-	TRBJ2-1	CASSFTGNNEQFF	TGTGCCAGCAGTTTTACGGGGAACAATGAGCAGTTCTTC
-	TRBV7-8	-	TRBJ1-5	CASSTPGDPRDYSNQPQHF	TGTGCCAGCAGCACCCCCGGGGACCCACGCGATTATAGCAATCAGCCCCAGCATTTT
-	TRBV9	-	TRBJ2-1	CASSVGGHNEQFF	TGTGCCAGCAGCGTGGGCGGACACAATGAGCAGTTCTTC
TRBD1	TRBV5-1	-	TRBJ1-5	CASRPGTEVQPQHF	TGCGCCAGCAGACCCGGGACAGAAGTCCAGCCCCAGCATTTT
TRBD1	TRBV19	-	TRBJ2-1	CASAQGANEQFF	TGTGCCAGCGCACAGGGGGCCAATGAGCAGTTCTTC
TRBD1	TRBV11-2	-	TRBJ2-7	CASSYRDRGEQQYF	TGTGCCAGCAGCTACCGGGACAGGGGTGAACAGCAGTACTTC